This TCR beta chain was recorded in a study of T cells in narcolepsy (dated 2018 in TCRdb). In terms of the full investigation: Patients with narcolepsy type 1 or type 2 (NT1, NT2) and healthy control donors were enrolled in the study. The study sought autoreactive T cells targeting hypocretin neuron self-antigens (hypocretin, TRIB2) in narcolepsy patients, using TCR Vbeta sequencing to track clonotypes in blood and CSF.

The library was produced with the immunoSEQ multiplex PCR assay. TCRdb stores this immuneACCESS table with in-frame sequences only. Part of the clones is absent; in the studies checked, under half of the shortfall reflects unresolved V genes, and no reason is known for the rest. The sample yields about 35,000 clones; around 90% were counted once. The ten top clones hold roughly 0.89% of the sample. For TCR Vbeta sequencing, memory CD4+ T cells were sorted ex vivo from the peripheral blood of both healthy controls and narcolepsy patients. Overall study outcomes, separate from this receptor: Plots comparing CSF and blood CD4+ T cell clonotypes from the same patient highlighted HCRT-specific and TRIB2-specific autoreactive clonotypes. Numbers of sequenced blood memory CD4+ clonotypes were comparable, averaging approximately 40,000 in patients and some 33,000 in controls. According to the report, autoreactive clonotypes were detected serially in the blood of the same patients and of different patients, but not in healthy controls. No sequences matching autoreactive T cell clones were contained in some blood memory CD4+ repertoires from patients and controls.

Concerning this clone: What this receptor recognizes is not known. Base qualities are missing; no much larger clone stands one base away.

The CDR3 sequence holds 16 residues, the cysteine and phenylalanine included. The CDR3 DNA has 48 bases and is translated from base 1. V lost 5 bases and J lost 0 bases; the stretch between them is 14 bases long. For CDR1 and CDR2, the germline V gene lists SGHTA and FQGNSA. The sequence links TRBV7-2 to TRBJ2-1; possibly the D gene is TRBD2, per 6 matching bases. The sequenced sample consisted of CD45RA- memory CD4+ T cells from PBMCs. The cell subset or site label corresponds to: memory T cells sorted ex vivo from peripheral blood. The sequence came from a human donor with narcolepsy. The CDR3 amino acid sequence is: CASSIGLTSSYNEQFF. The nucleotide sequence is TGTGCCAGCAGCATCGGACTAACCAGCTCCTACAATGAGCAGTTCTTC.